The next 10 T cell receptor beta chains were all read from a single sample in a study of shared clonotypes between healthy human individuals. The table came from immunoSEQ multiplex PCR; TCRdb's copy has only in-frame clones and leaves some out. The table shows about 1.5 million clones, with approximately 97% occurring only once. Sequenced: naive CD4+ T cells sorted from blood. Specified subset: CD45RA+ positively selected. These receptors were obtained from a man aged 25 to 40 in good health.

This chain connects TRBV9 to TRBJ1-1; tentative D call: TRBD1 (6 bases). V lost 6 bases and J 4 bases, leaving 16 bases between the germline ends. Germline CDR1 and CDR2: SGDLS and YYNGEE. The CDR3 sequence is 14 residues long. The chain's CDR3 is CASNLGGTGTEAFF. The DNA of the CDR3 is TGTGCCAGCAACCTAGGGGGGACGGGCACTGAAGCTTTCTTT.

V and J are TRBV27 and TRBJ2-1; 14 positions agree with TRBD2. CDR3 size: 19 residues. CDR1 MNHEY and CDR2 SMNVEV come from the germline V gene (reference sequence). The V segment lost 2 bases and the J segment 3 bases; nucleotides outside the gene matches: 9. The CDR3 nucleotides read TGTGCCAGCAGTTTAATGGGACTAGCGGGAGACCCTGGCTACAATGAGCAGTTCTTC. Protein: CASSLMGLAGDPGYNEQFF.

This clone appeared a single time. The chain combines TRBV14 with TRBJ1-5; D is possibly TRBD1 (5 bases). Deletions cut 6 bases from V and 5 bases from J, with 8 bases between. Germline V lookup: CDR1 SGHDN, CDR2 FVKESK. The CDR3 spans 12 residues. The CDR3 loop reads CASSQGYQPQHF. Written as DNA, the CDR3 is TGTGCCAGCAGTCAGGGTTATCAGCCCCAGCATTTT.

This chain uses TRBV7-6 with TRBJ1-4, with TRBD1 matching over 7 bases. The CDR3 length is 14 residues. J lost 2 bases, V lost 5 bases, and 2 bases had no gene match. Germline V CDR1 and CDR2: SGHVS, FNYEAQ. The DNA for the CDR3 is TGTGCCAGCAGCCAACAGGGGACTAATGAAAAACTGTTTTTT. Its protein product is CASSQQGTNEKLFF.

V usage is TRBV28 and J usage is TRBJ1-5; no clear D gene. The ends were cut back, 5 bases at V and 3 bases at J, with 23 bases in the middle. Per germline, CDR1 MDHEN and CDR2 SYDVKM. CDR3 length: 18 amino acids. The CDR3 DNA is TGTGCCAGCAGTCCCTCGTCCGGGTCAATTTCGCTCAATCAGCCCCAGCATTTT. It translates to CASSPSSGSISLNQPQHF.

The chain combines TRBV11-2 with TRBJ2-7, with TRBD2 identical over 12 bases. Germline lookup yields CDR1 SGHAT and CDR2 FQNNGV. J lost 2 bases, V lost 5 bases, and 4 bases had no gene match. The length of the CDR3 is 15 residues. Here the CDR3 reads CASSRGLAGTYEQYF. The CDR3 DNA is TGTGCCAGCAGCCGCGGACTAGCGGGAACCTACGAGCAGTACTTC.

Here the CDR3 reads CASSPIPGQGYNEQFF. CDR3 bases: TGTGCCAGCAGCCCTATACCGGGACAGGGGTACAATGAGCAGTTCTTC. The chain employs TRBV7-2 and TRBJ2-1; TRBD1 matches 10 bases. Trimming took 5 bases from V and 4 from J; bases not matched to a gene: 8. This CDR3 is 16 amino acids long. Germline-derived CDR1 and CDR2 are SGHTA and FQGNSA.

The chain joins TRBV7-3 to TRBJ2-7, with D perhaps being TRBD1 or TRBD2 (5 bases each). V was clipped by 2 bases and J by 3 bases, with 11 bases between them. Germline CDR1 is SGHTA and CDR2 is FQGTGA. The CDR3 covers 14 residues. CDR3 coding DNA: TGTGCCAGCAGCTTAGGGGACGGAGACTACGAGCAGTACTTC. It encodes CASSLGDGDYEQYF. Full variable domain (remainder filled in from reference TRBV7-3 and TRBJ2-7): GAGVSQTPSNKVTEKGKYVELRCDPISGHTALYWYRQSLGQGPEFLIYFQGTGAADDSGLPNDRFFAVRPEGSVSTLKIQRTERGDSAVYLCASSLGDGDYEQYFGPGTRLTVT.

The rearrangement links TRBV5-4 to TRBJ2-2, with unresolved D. The V gene's germline CDR1 is SGHNT and CDR2 YYREEE (reference sequence). The CDR3 is 14 residues long. Trimming took off 1 base at V and 8 bases at J, with 12 bases between the two ends. CDR3 DNA: TGTGCCAGCAGCTTGCCAAGCGTTATTGGGGAGCTGTTTTTT. Its protein is CASSLPSVIGELFF.

The genes are TRBV10-3 and TRBJ1-1; TRBD1 agrees at 10 bases. The CDR3 has 15 residues. Trimming cost V 10 bases and J 7 bases; bases outside gene matches: 15. From germline, CDR1 is ENHRY and CDR2 SYGVKD. The CDR3 DNA sequence: TGTGCCAGCTCCCCAGGAGGGACAGGGGTTGGTGAAGCTTTCTTT. This codes for CASSPGGTGVGEAFF.